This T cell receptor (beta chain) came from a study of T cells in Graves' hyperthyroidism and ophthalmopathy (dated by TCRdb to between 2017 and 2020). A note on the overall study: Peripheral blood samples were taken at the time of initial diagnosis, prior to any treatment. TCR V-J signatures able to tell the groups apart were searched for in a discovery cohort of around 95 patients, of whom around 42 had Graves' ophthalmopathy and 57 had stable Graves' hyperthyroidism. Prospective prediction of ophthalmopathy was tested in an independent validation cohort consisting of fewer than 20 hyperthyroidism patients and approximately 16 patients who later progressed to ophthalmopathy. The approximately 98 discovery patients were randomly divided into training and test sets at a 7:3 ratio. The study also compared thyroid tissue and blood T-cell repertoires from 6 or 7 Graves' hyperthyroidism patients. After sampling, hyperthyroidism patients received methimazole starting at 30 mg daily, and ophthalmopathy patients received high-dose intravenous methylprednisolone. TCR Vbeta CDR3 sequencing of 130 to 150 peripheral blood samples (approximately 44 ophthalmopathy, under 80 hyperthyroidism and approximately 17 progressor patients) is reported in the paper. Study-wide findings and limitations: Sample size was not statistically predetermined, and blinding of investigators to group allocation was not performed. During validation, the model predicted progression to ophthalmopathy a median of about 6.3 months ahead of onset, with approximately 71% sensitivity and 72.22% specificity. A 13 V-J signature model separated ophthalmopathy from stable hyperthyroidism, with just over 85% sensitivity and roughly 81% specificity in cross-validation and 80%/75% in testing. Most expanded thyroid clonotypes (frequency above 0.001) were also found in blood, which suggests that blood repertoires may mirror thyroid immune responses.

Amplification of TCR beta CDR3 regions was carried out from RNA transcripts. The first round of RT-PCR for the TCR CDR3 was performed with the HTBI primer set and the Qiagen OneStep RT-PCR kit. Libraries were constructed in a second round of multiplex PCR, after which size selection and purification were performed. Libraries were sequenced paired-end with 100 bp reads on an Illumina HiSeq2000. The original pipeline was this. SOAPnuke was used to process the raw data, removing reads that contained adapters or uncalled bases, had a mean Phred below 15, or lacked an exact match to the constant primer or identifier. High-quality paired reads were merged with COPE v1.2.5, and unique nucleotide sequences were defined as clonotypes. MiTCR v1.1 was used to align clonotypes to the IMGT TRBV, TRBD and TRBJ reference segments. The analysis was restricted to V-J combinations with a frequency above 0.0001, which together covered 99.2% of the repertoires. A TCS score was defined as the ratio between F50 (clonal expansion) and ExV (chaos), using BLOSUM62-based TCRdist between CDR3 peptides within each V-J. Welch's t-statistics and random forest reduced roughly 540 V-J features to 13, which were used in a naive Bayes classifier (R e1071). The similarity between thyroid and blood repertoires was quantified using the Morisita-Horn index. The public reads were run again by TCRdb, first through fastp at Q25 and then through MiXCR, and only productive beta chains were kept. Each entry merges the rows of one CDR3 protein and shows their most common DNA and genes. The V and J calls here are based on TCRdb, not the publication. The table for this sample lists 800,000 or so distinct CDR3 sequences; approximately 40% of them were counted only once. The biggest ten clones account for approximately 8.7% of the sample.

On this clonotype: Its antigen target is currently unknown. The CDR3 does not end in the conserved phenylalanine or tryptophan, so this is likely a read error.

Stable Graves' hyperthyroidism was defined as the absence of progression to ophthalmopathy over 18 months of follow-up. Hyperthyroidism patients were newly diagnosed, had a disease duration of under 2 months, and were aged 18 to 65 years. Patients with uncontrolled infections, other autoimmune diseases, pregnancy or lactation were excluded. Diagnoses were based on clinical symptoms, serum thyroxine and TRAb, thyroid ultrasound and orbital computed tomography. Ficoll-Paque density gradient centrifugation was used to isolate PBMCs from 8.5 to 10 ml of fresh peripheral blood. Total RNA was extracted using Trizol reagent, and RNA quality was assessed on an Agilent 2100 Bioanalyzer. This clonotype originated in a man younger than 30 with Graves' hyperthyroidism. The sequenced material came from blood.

The DNA sequence is TGTGCCAGCAGCACCAGCAGGGGCGAGACCTACGAGCAGTACCTC. This gives the protein CASSTSRGETYEQYL. This receptor chain uses TRBV7-9 and TRBJ2-7; TRBD1 is possibly the D segment (6 matching bases). The CDR3 length equals 15 residues, ends included. Here the CDR3 DNA is all that survives: 45 bases in frame from base 1. CDR1 and CDR2, per the germline V gene (reference sequence), are SEHNR and FQNEAQ. Relative to germline, V is 5 bases shorter and J is 2 bases shorter, with 16 bases between their ends.